Included here is one T cell receptor beta chain sequence, with context. In the original analysis: Amplification of reference gene primers provided the estimated nucleated cell counts. Some clones are missing from TCRdb's copy, which holds only in-frame ones; the method was immunoSEQ multiplex PCR. From that table come the V and J calls and clone size; the DNA was used to work out D and trimming. The sample lists around 20,000 clones, approximately 88% occurring once. This entry comes from a study of blood T cell repertoires in COVID-19. Losses at the gene ends were 0 bases for V and 6 bases for J; bases not matched to a gene: 5. The CDR3 extends over 15 amino acids. The germline V gene encodes CDR1 SGHTA and CDR2 FQGNSA.

This chain joins TRBV7-2 and TRBJ1-2; 9 bases agree with TRBD1. The sequenced sample consisted of peripheral blood. This receptor was taken from a human donor in a cohort sampled during active COVID-19. The donor label of this sample is uncertain. The CDR3 DNA follows: TGTGCCAGCAGCTTAGCAATCCGGACAGGGGATGGCTACACCTTC. Its protein product is CASSLAIRTGDGYTF.